The next 20 T cell receptor beta chains were all read from a single sample in a study of cytomegalovirus exposure and HLA in healthy donors. The PCR had 60 Vbeta and 13 Jbeta primers. TCRdb's copy holds only in-frame clones and misses some; the assay was immunoSEQ multiplex PCR. This sample has around 91,000 clones, with 55% to 75% found just once. The sample consisted of PBMCs. The receptors were sampled from a man in his 60s in good health and CMV-seronegative.

This clone was detected once. This chain links TRBV5-1 with TRBJ2-2, with 12 positions matching TRBD2. From germline, CDR1 is SGHRS and CDR2 YFSETQ. The CDR3 covers 16 residues. With 4 bases clipped from V and 4 bases from J, the junction kept 5 bases outside the gene matches. In DNA form, the CDR3 reads TGCGCCAGCAGCACGAGGACTAGCGGGACCACCGGGGAGCTGTTTTTT. Amino acids: CASSTRTSGTTGELFF.

The genes are TRBV11-2 and TRBJ1-1, with TRBD1 identical over 12 bases. Per the germline V gene, CDR1 is SGHAT and CDR2 is FQNNGV. With 4 bases clipped from V and 3 bases from J, the junction kept 15 bases outside the gene matches. This CDR3 is built from 19 residues. CDR3 residues: CASSSTSVGTGGLDTEAFF. The CDR3 nucleotides are TGTGCCAGCAGCTCTACCTCGGTAGGGACAGGGGGCTTGGACACTGAAGCTTTCTTT. The full variable domain, with the rest looked up from reference TRBV11-2 and TRBJ1-1, is EAGVAQSPRYKIIEKRQSVAFWCNPISGHATLYWYQQILGQGPKLLIQFQNNGVVDDSQLPKDRFSAERLKGVDSTLKIQPAKLEDSAVYLCASSSTSVGTGGLDTEAFFGQGTRLTVV.

This sequence joins TRBV6-6 and TRBJ2-1; TRBD2 agrees at 12 bases. CDR3 length equals 15 residues. The V gene end was trimmed by 10 bases and the J gene end by 8 bases; junction bases not matched to a gene: 12. Looked up from germline, CDR1 is MNHNY and CDR2 is SVGAGI (reference sequence). CDR3 sequence (DNA): TGTGCCACCGGACACCTCGGGACTAGCGGGTATGAGCAGTTCTTC. Encoded protein: CATGHLGTSGYEQFF.

In nucleotides, the CDR3 is TGTGCCAGCAGCTGGAGGACAGTTACGGTCTATAATTCACCCCTCCACTTT. It yields the protein CASSWRTVTVYNSPLHF. V gene TRBV11-2 combines with J gene TRBJ1-6; D is possibly TRBD1 (6 bases). The CDR3 spans 17 residues. With 4 bases removed from V and 3 bases from J, the gap between germline ends came to 16 bases. Germline lookup yields CDR1 SGHAT and CDR2 FQNNGV. Looking up the rest from reference TRBV11-2 and TRBJ1-6 gives the full variable domain: EAGVAQSPRYKIIEKRQSVAFWCNPISGHATLYWYQQILGQGPKLLIQFQNNGVVDDSQLPKDRFSAERLKGVDSTLKIQPAKLEDSAVYLCASSWRTVTVYNSPLHFGNGTRLTVT.

The chain joins TRBV9 to TRBJ2-2, with 9 bases identical to TRBD2. Germline CDR1 is SGDLS and CDR2 is YYNGEE. The ends lost 0 bases at V and 5 bases at J; junction bases unmatched: 5. CDR3 size: 16 residues. CDR3 sequence reads: CASSVVTSGGTGELFF. The CDR3 DNA sequence: TGTGCCAGCAGCGTAGTGACTAGCGGAGGGACCGGGGAGCTGTTTTTT.

The rearrangement links TRBV18 to TRBJ2-7, with TRBD2 matching over 8 bases. Germline V gene sequence: CDR1 KGHSH, CDR2 LQKENI. The CDR3 contains 15 residues. V was clipped by 3 bases and J by 1 base; unmatched bases: 5. The CDR3 DNA follows: TGTGCCAGCTCACCGCTCGGGACTAGATCCTACGAGCAGTACTTC. It specifies CASSPLGTRSYEQYF.

The chain carries TRBV19 and TRBJ1-1; D is ambiguous. The CDR3 contains 12 residues. With 1 base removed from V and 6 bases from J, the gap between germline ends came to 6 bases. Per the germline V gene, CDR1 is LNHDA and CDR2 is SQIVND (reference sequence). CDR3: CASSIGRAEAFF. The CDR3 region has the DNA TGTGCCAGTAGTATAGGGAGGGCTGAAGCTTTCTTT.

This clone was observed many times. At one boundary the junction diverges from the germline segment, which might be a read error. The J gene is TRBJ1-6, the V gene TRBV2; 9 bases are a match to TRBD1. This CDR3 has 14 residues. Germline-derived CDR1 and CDR2 are SNHLY and FYNNEI. The CDR3 here is CASKVGQGYSPLHF. In DNA form, the CDR3 reads TGTGCCAGCAAGGTCGGACAGGGGTATTCGCCCCTCCACTTT.

The chain links TRBV6-5 to TRBJ2-7; D call uncertain. Germline V gives CDR1 MNHEY, CDR2 SVGAGI. V shed 7 bases and J shed 2 bases, with 15 bases lying between them. This CDR3 spans 14 amino acids. The CDR3 sequence is CASTSWRLAYEQYF. The CDR3 DNA is TGTGCCAGCACCTCCTGGCGGCTCGCCTACGAGCAGTACTTC.

This chain uses TRBV2 with TRBJ1-5; 8 bases line up with TRBD1. V shed 8 bases, J shed 0 bases, and the junction held 6 bases outside the gene matches. CDR1 SNHLY and CDR2 FYNNEI come from the germline V gene. The CDR3 is 15 amino acids. The CDR3 DNA sequence: TGTGCCAGCTCCAGGGGGCCGGTTAGCAATCAGCCCCAGCATTTT. Protein sequence: CASSRGPVSNQPQHF.

This sequence joins TRBV19 and TRBJ1-2; 8 bases align to TRBD1. There are 13 residues in the CDR3. Trimming removed 3 bases from V and 6 bases from J; junction bases left unmatched: 3. From germline, CDR1 is LNHDA and CDR2 SQIVND (reference sequence). CDR3: CASSMTGVDGYTF. The CDR3 DNA reads TGTGCCAGTAGTATGACAGGGGTGGATGGCTACACCTTC.

The V call is TRBV5-1, the J call TRBJ2-1; possible D gene TRBD2, 6 bases. The V gene's germline CDR1 is SGHRS and CDR2 YFSETQ. The CDR3 sequence is 15 residues long. The V end lost 0 bases, the J end lost 3 bases, and 10 bases lay between the germline ends. Written as DNA, the CDR3 is TGCGCCAGCAGCTTGGACACTAGCTACTACAATGAGCAGTTCTTC. Its protein is CASSLDTSYYNEQFF.

This chain connects TRBV6-5 to TRBJ2-3; D remains unclear. Germline V CDR1 and CDR2: MNHEY, SVGAGI. CDR3 size: 13 residues. The V gene lost 1 base and the J gene lost 3 bases, with 5 bases spanning the gap. CDR3 sequence reads: CASSYFVTDTQYF. The CDR3 DNA sequence: TGTGCCAGCAGTTACTTCGTAACAGATACGCAGTATTTT.

The chain carries TRBV14 and TRBJ2-7; possible D gene TRBD1, 5 bases. The CDR3 totals 14 residues. V shed 0 bases and J shed 7 bases, with 13 bases lying between them. The germline gives CDR1 SGHDN, CDR2 FVKESK. DNA for the CDR3: TGTGCCAGCAGCCAAGATCTGGCAGGGCAAGAGCAGTACTTC. The encoded protein is CASSQDLAGQEQYF.

The genes are TRBV29-1 and TRBJ1-2; 9 nucleotides line up with TRBD1. Looked up from germline, CDR1 is SQVTM and CDR2 is ANQGSEA. V lost 6 bases and J lost 7; bases outside the gene matches: 12. This CDR3 region has 14 residues. As DNA, the CDR3 is TGCAGCGTGAGCCCGGGACAGGGTGCCAGTGGCTACACCTTC. This encodes CSVSPGQGASGYTF.

This clone turned up a few times. This rearrangement joins TRBV27 to TRBJ2-3; 8 bases map to TRBD1. The CDR3 runs 16 residues. CDR1 is MNHEY, CDR2 SMNVEV, per germline (reference sequence). The junction had 11 bases not matched to a gene; V was cut back by 7 bases and J by 2 bases. CDR3 coding DNA: TGTGCCAGCACGAGGCTTGGGACAGGCTACACAGATACGCAGTATTTT. Encoded protein: CASTRLGTGYTDTQYF.

The chain couples TRBV6-5 to TRBJ1-2; the D gene is possibly TRBD1 (6 bases). The ends were cut back, 7 bases at V and 4 bases at J, with 16 bases in the middle. This CDR3 region has 14 residues. Germline-derived CDR1 and CDR2 are MNHEY and SVGAGI. The CDR3 protein is CASKGVQGGYGYTF. The CDR3 DNA reads TGTGCCAGCAAGGGGGTACAGGGCGGCTATGGCTACACCTTC.

This clone was seen only a few times. The chain is built from TRBV19 and TRBJ2-2; 8 bases line up with TRBD1. The CDR3 is made up of 17 amino acids. Germline CDR1 is LNHDA and CDR2 is SQIVND (reference sequence). V dropped 6 bases and J dropped 2; count of bases not matched to a gene: 11. CDR3 coding DNA: TGTGCCAGTAGCCCCCGGACAGGGCAAAGCAACACCGGGGAGCTGTTTTTT. It is translated as CASSPRTGQSNTGELFF. The full variable domain, rest sourced from reference TRBV19 and TRBJ2-2, is DGGITQSPKYLFRKEGQNVTLSCEQNLNHDAMYWYRQDPGQGLRLIYYSQIVNDFQKGDIAEGYSVSREKKESFPLTVTSAQKNPTAFYLCASSPRTGQSNTGELFFGEGSRLTVL.

The J gene is TRBJ2-5, the V gene TRBV7-2; possibly TRBD1 for D (6 bases). This CDR3 is built from 15 residues. V was pared by 2 bases and J by 1 base, with 11 bases between. CDR1 SGHTA and CDR2 FQGNSA come from the germline V gene. The CDR3 reads CASSLFRRGQETQYF. For the CDR3, the DNA is TGTGCCAGCAGCTTATTTCGCAGGGGCCAAGAGACCCAGTACTTC. The full variable domain, in which reference TRBV7-2 and TRBJ2-5 provide the parts outside the CDR3, is GAGVSQSPSNKVTEKGKDVELRCDPISGHTALYWYRQSLGQGLEFLIYFQGNSAPDKSGLPSDRFSAERTGGSVSTLTIQRTQQEDSAVYLCASSLFRRGQETQYFGPGTRLLVL.

This clone has just one count. This rearrangement joins TRBV18 to TRBJ1-1; 9 bases line up with TRBD1. V was clipped by 6 bases and J by 3 bases; unmatched bases: 5. The germline V gene has CDR1 KGHSH and CDR2 LQKENI. The CDR3 consists of 14 residues. CDR3 coding DNA: TGTGCCAGCTCGCAAGACAGGGGGGACACTGAAGCTTTCTTT. It is translated as CASSQDRGDTEAFF. The full variable domain, rest sourced from reference TRBV18 and TRBJ1-1, is NAGVMQNPRHLVRRRGQEARLRCSPMKGHSHVYWYRQLPEEGLKFMVYLQKENIIDESGMPKERFSAEFPKEGPSILRIQQVVRGDSAAYFCASSQDRGDTEAFFGQGTRLTVV.